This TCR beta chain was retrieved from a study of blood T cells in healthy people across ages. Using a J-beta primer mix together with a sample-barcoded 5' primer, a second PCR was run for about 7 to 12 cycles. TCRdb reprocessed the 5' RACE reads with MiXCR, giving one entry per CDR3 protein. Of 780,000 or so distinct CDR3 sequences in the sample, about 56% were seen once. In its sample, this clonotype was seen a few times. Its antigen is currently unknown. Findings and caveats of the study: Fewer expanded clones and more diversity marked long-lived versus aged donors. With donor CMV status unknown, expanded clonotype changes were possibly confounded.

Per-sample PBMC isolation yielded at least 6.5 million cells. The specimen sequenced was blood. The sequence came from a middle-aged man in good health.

CDR3 sequence reads: CSVAGLGYEQYF. The CDR3 coding sequence is TGCAGCGTTGCGGGACTCGGCTACGAGCAGTACTTC. The chain joins TRBV29-1 to TRBJ2-7, with a possible D match to TRBD2 (6 bases). The CDR3 runs 12 residues. CDR1 is SQVTM, CDR2 ANQGSEA, per germline. V gave up 4 bases and J gave up 3 bases, with 10 bases separating them.